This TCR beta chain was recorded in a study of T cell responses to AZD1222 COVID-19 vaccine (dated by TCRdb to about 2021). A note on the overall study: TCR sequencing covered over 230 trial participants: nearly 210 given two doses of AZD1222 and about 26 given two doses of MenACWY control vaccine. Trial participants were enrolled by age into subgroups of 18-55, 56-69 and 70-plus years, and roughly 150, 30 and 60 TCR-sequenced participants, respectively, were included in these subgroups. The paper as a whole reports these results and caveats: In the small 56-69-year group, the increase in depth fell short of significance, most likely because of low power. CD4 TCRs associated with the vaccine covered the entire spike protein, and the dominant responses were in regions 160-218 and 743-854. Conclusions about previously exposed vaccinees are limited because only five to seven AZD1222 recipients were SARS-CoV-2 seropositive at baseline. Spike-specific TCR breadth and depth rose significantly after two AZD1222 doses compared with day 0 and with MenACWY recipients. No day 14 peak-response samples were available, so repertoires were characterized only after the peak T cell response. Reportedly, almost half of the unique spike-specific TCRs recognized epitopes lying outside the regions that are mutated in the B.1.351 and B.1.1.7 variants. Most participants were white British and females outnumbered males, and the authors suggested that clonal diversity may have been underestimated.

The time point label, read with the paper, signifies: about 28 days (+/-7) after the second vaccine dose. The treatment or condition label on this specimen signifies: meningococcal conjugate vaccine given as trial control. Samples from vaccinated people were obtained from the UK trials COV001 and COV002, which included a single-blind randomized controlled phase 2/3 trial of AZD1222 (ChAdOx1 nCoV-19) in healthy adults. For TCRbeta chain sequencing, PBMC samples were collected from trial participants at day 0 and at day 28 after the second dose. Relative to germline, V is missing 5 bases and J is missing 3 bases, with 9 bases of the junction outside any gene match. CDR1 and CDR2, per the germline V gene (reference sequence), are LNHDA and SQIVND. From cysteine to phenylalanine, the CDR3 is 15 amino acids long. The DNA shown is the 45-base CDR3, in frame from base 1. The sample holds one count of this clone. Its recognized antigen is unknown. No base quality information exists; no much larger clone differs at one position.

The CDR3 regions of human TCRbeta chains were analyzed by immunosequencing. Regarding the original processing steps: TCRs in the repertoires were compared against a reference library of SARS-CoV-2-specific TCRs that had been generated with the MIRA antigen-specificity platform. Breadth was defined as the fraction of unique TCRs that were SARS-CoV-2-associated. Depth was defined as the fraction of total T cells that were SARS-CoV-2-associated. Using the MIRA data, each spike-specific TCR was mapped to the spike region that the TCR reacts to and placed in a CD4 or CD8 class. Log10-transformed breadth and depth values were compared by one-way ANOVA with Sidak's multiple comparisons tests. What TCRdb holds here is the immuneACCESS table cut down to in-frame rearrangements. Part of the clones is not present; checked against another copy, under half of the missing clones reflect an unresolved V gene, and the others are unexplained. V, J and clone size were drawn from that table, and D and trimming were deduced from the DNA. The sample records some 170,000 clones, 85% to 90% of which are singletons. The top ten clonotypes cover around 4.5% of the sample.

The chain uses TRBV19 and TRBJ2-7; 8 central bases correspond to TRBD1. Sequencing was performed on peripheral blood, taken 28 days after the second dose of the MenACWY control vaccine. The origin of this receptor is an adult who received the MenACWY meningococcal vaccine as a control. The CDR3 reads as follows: CASSYTGTGYYEQYF. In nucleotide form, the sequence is TGTGCCAGTAGTTACACCGGGACAGGTTACTACGAGCAGTACTTC.